A selection of T cell receptor beta chains follows, all from one sample in a study of OX40 agonist ivuxolimab in advanced cancers. Data came from immunoSEQ multiplex PCR; TCRdb stores just in-frame clones and leaves some out. Here the sample spans 90,000 or so clones, 90% to 95% being singletons. The sequenced sample was CD4+ or CD8+ T cells sorted from blood, obtained in a trial of the OX40 agonist ivuxolimab. The receptors were sampled from an adult with an advanced solid tumor such as melanoma, head and neck, liver or kidney cancer. CDR3s include the opening cysteine and the closing phenylalanine or tryptophan. D genes are given only for firm matches. Size is stated for part of the rows, as once, few or many counts, or as a class when the clone is expanded.

clone_size	v_call	j_call	d_call	cdr3_length	cdr3_nt	cdr3_aa
NA	TRBV6-1	TRBJ1-1	NA	15	TGTGCCAGCAGTGAGGTAGCCCCTAAGAACACTGAAGCTTTCTTT	CASSEVAPKNTEAFF
once	TRBV9	TRBJ2-3	NA	17	TGTGCCAGCAGCGTTAGCCCAAGGGGGAGTGGGGCAGATACGCAGTATTTT	CASSVSPRGSGADTQYF
NA	TRBV5-1	TRBJ1-2	NA	14	TGCGCCAGCAGCTATGGGGACTCAGTAGGTGGCTACACCTTC	CASSYGDSVGGYTF
NA	TRBV10-2	TRBJ2-1	NA	15	TGCGCCAGCGGCCCAATGGCTCTGACCTACAATGAGCAGTTCTTC	CASGPMALTYNEQFF
NA	TRBV19	TRBJ1-1	TRBD1	16	TGTGCCAGTAGTATACTACCGGGACAGGCGAACACTGAAGCTTTCTTT	CASSILPGQANTEAFF
NA	TRBV25-1	TRBJ2-1	TRBD2	16	TGTGCCAGCAGTGATACGGGCGGGAGCTCCTACAATGAGCAGTTCTTC	CASSDTGGSSYNEQFF
few	TRBV7-6	TRBJ2-5	NA	14	TGTGCCAGCAGCTTAGACAGGGCGATGGAGACCCAGTACTTC	CASSLDRAMETQYF
NA	TRBV6-1	TRBJ2-5	NA	14	TGTGCCAGCAGTGATGGGCCTTACCAAGAGACCCAGTACTTC	CASSDGPYQETQYF
NA	TRBV28	TRBJ2-1	NA	15	TGTGCCAGCAGTAGTATCGGAGTTTCCTACAATGAGCAGTTCTTC	CASSSIGVSYNEQFF
NA	TRBV10-3	TRBJ2-5	NA	16	TGTGCCATCAGGCCAGGGGCGGGTGGAGGTGGAGAGACCCAGTACTTC	CAIRPGAGGGGETQYF
few	TRBV28	TRBJ1-1	NA	15	TGTGCCAGCAGTTTATCCCCAGGGGCGAACACTGAAGCTTTCTTT	CASSLSPGANTEAFF
NA	TRBV10-3	TRBJ2-5	TRBD2	13	TGTGCCATCAGGGCGGGAGGGGAGGAGACCCAGTACTTC	CAIRAGGEETQYF
NA	TRBV6-5	TRBJ1-1	NA	15	TGTGCCAGCAGTTACTCGAGGTACAGCAATACTGAAGCTTTCTTT	CASSYSRYSNTEAFF
NA	TRBV7-9	TRBJ2-6	NA	15	TGTGCCAGCAGCTTACTCAGGGTTGGGGCCAACGTCCTGACTTTC	CASSLLRVGANVLTF
NA	TRBV11-2	TRBJ2-3	NA	17	TGTGCCAGCAGCTTAGGAAGGGGGGGTCTCGGGCACGATACGCAGTATTTT	CASSLGRGGLGHDTQYF
NA	TRBV4-3	TRBJ1-1	TRBD1	15	TGCGCCAGCAGCTCTGCAGGGGGCGTAAGGACTGAAGCTTTCTTT	CASSSAGGVRTEAFF
NA	TRBV7-9	TRBJ2-1	TRBD2	15	TGTGCCAGCAGCTTACGGGGACTACCCTACAATGAGCAGTTCTTC	CASSLRGLPYNEQFF
NA	TRBV5-1	TRBJ2-3	NA	15	TGCGCCAGCAGCTTGGCCGGGCGGCTCACAGATACGCAGTATTTT	CASSLAGRLTDTQYF
NA	TRBV10-3	TRBJ2-2	NA	13	TGTGCCATCAGGACGGACAACACCGGGGAGCTGTTTTTT	CAIRTDNTGELFF
NA	TRBV5-1	TRBJ2-3	NA	17	TGCGCCAGCAGCGTTAACCTAGCGACCAGCGGCACAGATACGCAGTATTTT	CASSVNLATSGTDTQYF
NA	TRBV29-1	TRBJ1-5	TRBD1	16	TGCAGCGTTGAAGATCGATGCAGGGGGCTCAATCAGCCCCAGCATTTT	CSVEDRCRGLNQPQHF
NA	TRBV19	TRBJ2-1	NA	14	TGTGCCAGTAGGGACGCCTCGACTCCCGACGAGCAGTTCTTC	CASRDASTPDEQFF
NA	TRBV7-9	TRBJ2-7	NA	15	TGTGCCAGCAGCTTAGACCTAGCGAGAAGCTACGAGCAGTACTTC	CASSLDLARSYEQYF
NA	TRBV6-6	TRBJ1-1	NA	13	TGTGCCAGCACCCAAACCGGGAACACTGAAGCTTTCTTT	CASTQTGNTEAFF
NA	TRBV10-3	TRBJ2-2	NA	13	TGTGCCATCCGGGGGACAGACGCCGGGGAGCTGTTTTTT	CAIRGTDAGELFF
once	TRBV18	TRBJ1-4	NA	13	TGTGCCAGCTCAAAAACCGGGAATGCGGAACTGTTTTTT	CASSKTGNAELFF
NA	TRBV5-4	TRBJ1-2	NA	13	TGTGCCAGCAGCCATCAGGGCCTTAATGGCTACACCTTC	CASSHQGLNGYTF
NA	TRBV6-1	TRBJ1-3	NA	13	TGTGCCAGCAGCGGACAGTCTGGAAACACCATATATTTT	CASSGQSGNTIYF
NA	TRBV5-6	TRBJ1-3	NA	15	TGTGCCAGCAGCTCTTTGGGGAGCTCTGGAAACACCATATATTTT	CASSSLGSSGNTIYF
NA	TRBV10-3	TRBJ2-7	TRBD1	15	TGTGCCATCAGTGAGTCGCGGGGACAGGCCTACGAGCAGTACTTC	CAISESRGQAYEQYF
NA	TRBV18	TRBJ2-7	NA	16	TGTGCCAGCTCACCAAGAGGTTCTTACCCTTCCTACGAGCAGTACTTC	CASSPRGSYPSYEQYF
NA	TRBV12-5	TRBJ2-3	NA	12	TGTGCTAGTGGTTCCCTCCCAGGTACGCAGTATTTT	CASGSLPGTQYF
NA	TRBV5-1	TRBJ2-1	TRBD2	15	TGCGCCAGCAGCCCGGTAGCGGGTACCTACAATGAGCAGTTCTTC	CASSPVAGTYNEQFF
NA	TRBV18	TRBJ2-7	TRBD1	15	TGTGCCAGCTCACCACCGAGCGGACAGGGCCACGAGCAGTACTTC	CASSPPSGQGHEQYF
NA	TRBV12-1	TRBJ2-7	NA	16	TGTGCCAGCAGCTCATACAGGGGGTCTTTATGCTACGAGCAGTACTTC	CASSSYRGSLCYEQYF
once	TRBV18	TRBJ1-1	NA	17	TGTGCCAGCTCACCATTGGCACCGAAAGAAGGAAGGACTGAAGCTTTCTTT	CASSPLAPKEGRTEAFF
NA	TRBV10-3	TRBJ1-1	NA	12	TGTGCCATCAGTGCGCAACAGAATGAAGCTTTCTTT	CAISAQQNEAFF
NA	TRBV2	TRBJ1-1	NA	13	TGTGCCAGCATCGAAAGGTTTTTGACTGAAGCTTTCTTT	CASIERFLTEAFF
NA	TRBV28	TRBJ2-1	NA	13	TGTGCCACCTTAGCGTCAGAATACAATGAGCAGTTCTTC	CATLASEYNEQFF
NA	TRBV7-2	TRBJ2-2	NA	15	TGTGCCAGCAGCTTAATACAGCTGAACACCGGGGAGCTGTTTTTT	CASSLIQLNTGELFF
NA	TRBV28	TRBJ2-7	TRBD2	13	TGTGCCAGCAGAAGGACTAGCGGGCAAGAGCAGTACTTC	CASRRTSGQEQYF
NA	TRBV5-4	TRBJ2-6	NA	13	TGTGCCAGCAGGGACTCTGGGGCCAACGTCCTGACTTTC	CASRDSGANVLTF
NA	TRBV30	TRBJ1-5	NA	14	TGTGCCTGGAGTGTAGTCAACAGCAATCAGCCCCAGCATTTT	CAWSVVNSNQPQHF
NA	TRBV27	TRBJ2-3	TRBD2	22	TGTGCCAGCAGTTTAAGGAGGACAGAGAAAAATAGCGGGAGGGCCACGACAGATACGCAGTATTTT	CASSLRRTEKNSGRATTDTQYF
NA	TRBV28	TRBJ1-3	NA	14	TGTGCCAGCAGTTCTATCGACAGCAGAAACACCATATATTTT	CASSSIDSRNTIYF
NA	TRBV10-3	TRBJ2-3	TRBD2	17	TGTGCCATCAGTGACACTAGCGGGAGGGCCGGGACAGATACGCAGTATTTT	CAISDTSGRAGTDTQYF
NA	TRBV5-8	TRBJ2-2	NA	14	TGTGCCAGCAGCGCCGGGACCCGGGGCGGGGAGCTGTTTTTT	CASSAGTRGGELFF
NA	TRBV29-1	TRBJ1-1	NA	11	TGCAGCGTCTCGGAGGGCACTGAAGCTTTCTTT	CSVSEGTEAFF
NA	TRBV19	TRBJ1-5	NA	15	TGTGCCAGTAGTATGGGCAGGGGAAGCAATCAGCCCCAGCATTTT	CASSMGRGSNQPQHF
NA	TRBV7-9	TRBJ2-3	NA	12	TGTGCCAGCGGTAGAGTGGGAGATACGCAGTATTTT	CASGRVGDTQYF
NA	TRBV27	TRBJ2-7	NA	15	TGTGCCAGCAGTTTATCGAACGGACTCTCGTACGAGCAGTACTTC	CASSLSNGLSYEQYF
once	TRBV7-9	TRBJ2-7	NA	11	TGTGCCAGCAGCTTAGTAGGGACCAGGTACTTC	CASSLVGTRYF
NA	TRBV9	TRBJ1-3	NA	15	TGTGCCAGCAGCGTAGGCGGTTACTCTGGAAACACCATATATTTT	CASSVGGYSGNTIYF
NA	TRBV11-3	TRBJ2-7	NA	19	TGTGCCAGCACAATAGGAGGACAGCCCGGGCCAGCGGGAAACTACGAGCAGTACTTC	CASTIGGQPGPAGNYEQYF
NA	TRBV6-6	TRBJ2-7	NA	14	TGTGCCAGCAGTTATGCGGGATTTCGACTCGAGCAGTACTTC	CASSYAGFRLEQYF